The 16 T cell receptor beta chains reported below all come from one sample, sequenced in a study of T cells after yellow fever vaccination (dated by TCRdb to between 2017 and 2020). Reading the label with the study, this specimen's treatment or condition is: live attenuated yellow fever vaccine strain. Library construction relied on 5' RACE. Sequenced on an Illumina HiSeq 2500. TCRdb cleaned the public reads at Q25 with fastp, built clones with MiXCR and kept in-frame beta chains. Each entry is one CDR3 protein sequence, shown with its most common DNA and genes. This sample holds fewer than 450,000 distinct CDR3 sequences; under 14% were observed only once. The biggest ten clones account for around 18% of the sample. The material sequenced was PBMCs, taken on the day of the first yellow fever vaccination. Receptors originate from a man younger than 35 who received the YFV17D yellow fever vaccine.

The chain combines TRBV4-1 with TRBJ2-3; 12 bases match TRBD2. Trimming cost V 1 base and J 4 bases; bases outside gene matches: 15. The CDR3 is 20 amino acids. Per germline, CDR1 MGHRA and CDR2 YSYEKL. CDR3 sequence: CASSQVGPLTSGGGPDTQYF. The CDR3 nucleotides are TGCGCCAGCAGCCAAGTAGGCCCCTTGACTAGCGGGGGCGGTCCAGATACGCAGTATTTT.

J is TRBJ1-1 and V is TRBV27; D is ambiguous. Germline-derived CDR1 and CDR2 are MNHEY and SMNVEV (reference sequence). The CDR3 extends over 13 amino acids. V was pared by 8 bases and J by 2 bases, with 12 bases between. CDR3: CASQSSPNTEAFF. CDR3 bases: TGTGCCAGCCAAAGTAGTCCAAACACTGAAGCTTTCTTT.

V is TRBV20-1 and J is TRBJ2-3; D ambiguous. Trimming shortened V by 1 base and J by 8 bases, and 10 bases separated the two germline ends. CDR3 size: 12 residues. The germline V gene encodes CDR1 DFQATT and CDR2 SNEGSKA (reference sequence). CDR3 sequence reads: CSARVDLGTQYF. The CDR3 nucleotides are TGCAGTGCTAGAGTTGATCTAGGTACGCAGTATTTT.

This clonotype has just a few counts. The chain is built from TRBV12-3 or TRBV12-4 and TRBJ1-3; 7 bases agree with TRBD1. The CDR3 contains 15 residues. V gave up 5 bases and J gave up 0 bases; unmatched junction bases: 4. Here the CDR3 DNA reads TGTGCCAGCAGTACGGGGACAGTCTCTGGAAACACCATATATTTT. Protein: CASSTGTVSGNTIYF.

The V gene is TRBV5-1, the J gene TRBJ1-2; D gene uncertain. There are 14 residues in the CDR3. Trimming cost V 2 bases and J 5 bases, with 13 bases left between them. Germline loops: CDR1 SGHRS, CDR2 YFSETQ. CDR3 DNA sequence: TGCGCCAGCAGCTTTGAGGGCTTCTTTTATGGCTACACCTTC. It encodes CASSFEGFFYGYTF.

The table lists this clonotype with many counts. The gene calls are TRBV7-2 and TRBJ2-1; the match to TRBD1 covers 9 bases. The ends lost 1 base at V and 8 bases at J; junction bases unmatched: 6. Looked up from germline, CDR1 is SGHTA and CDR2 is FQGNSA. The CDR3 spans 15 residues. The CDR3 DNA is TGTGCCAGCAGCTTAGGGTTAACAGGGGGCCATGAGCAGTTCTTC. Residues: CASSLGLTGGHEQFF.

This clonotype was counted a few times. This rearrangement joins TRBV20-1 to TRBJ2-7; D is unclear. V was clipped by 1 base and J by 3 bases, with 10 bases between them. CDR1 is DFQATT and CDR2 is SNEGSKA in the germline V gene (reference sequence). CDR3 size: 13 residues. The chain's CDR3 is CSARGTDRYEQYF. The CDR3, as DNA: TGCAGTGCTAGAGGCACCGACCGCTACGAGCAGTACTTC.

The chain joins TRBV20-1 to TRBJ1-1; D unresolved. The CDR3 sequence is 12 residues long. V lost 3 bases and J lost 6, with 11 bases in between. Germline CDR1 reads DFQATT; CDR2 reads SNEGSKA (reference sequence). CDR3 DNA: TGCAGTGCTAGTGGTTTGTCCGCTGAAGCTTTCTTT. Amino acids: CSASGLSAEAFF.

The gene calls are TRBV5-6 and TRBJ1-2; D uncertain. The CDR3 consists of 13 residues. Trimming left V 1 base short and J 7 bases short, with 11 bases between. CDR1 is SGHDT, CDR2 YYEEEE, per germline. This CDR3 is CASSLSGRGGYTF. Here the CDR3 DNA reads TGTGCCAGCAGCTTGTCCGGAAGAGGTGGCTACACCTTC.

This clonotype appeared a few times. The chain uses TRBV18 and TRBJ2-3, with 13 bases fitting TRBD2. Unmatched junction bases numbered 10, after V lost 6 bases and J lost 4 bases. This CDR3 is built from 17 residues. Per the germline V gene, CDR1 is KGHSH and CDR2 is LQKENI. The CDR3 loop is CASSPSTSGGRSDTQYF. DNA for the CDR3: TGTGCCAGCTCGCCTTCGACTAGCGGGGGGAGGTCAGATACGCAGTATTTT.

This sequence joins TRBV9 and TRBJ1-2; 9 bases are shared with TRBD1. CDR1 SGDLS and CDR2 YYNGEE come from the germline V gene. The CDR3 runs 14 residues. V dropped 4 bases and J dropped 4; count of bases not matched to a gene: 5. The DNA of the CDR3 is TGTGCCAGCAGCCCCCGACAGGGGGGCTATGGCTACACCTTC. Translated: CASSPRQGGYGYTF.

This clonotype was seen a handful of times. The rearrangement links TRBV5-4 to TRBJ2-1, with D possibly being TRBD1 (5 bases). V lost 1 base, J lost 7 bases, and 15 bases lay in between. Germline V gene lookup returns CDR1 SGHNT and CDR2 YYREEE (reference sequence). The CDR3 spans 15 residues. This CDR3 is CASSLTGVTDNEQFF. The CDR3 nucleotides read TGTGCCAGCAGCTTGACAGGCGTCACCGATAATGAGCAGTTCTTC. The full variable domain, its missing parts supplied by reference TRBV5-4 and TRBJ2-1, is ETGVTQSPTHLIKTRGQQVTLRCSSQSGHNTVSWYQQALGQGPQFIFQYYREEENGRGNFPPRFSGLQFPNYSSELNVNALELDDSALYLCASSLTGVTDNEQFFGPGTRLTVL.

The J gene is TRBJ2-3, the V gene TRBV24-1, with 9 bases that match TRBD2. After removal of 4 bases from V and 0 bases from J, the junction contained 4 bases not matched to a gene. The CDR3 spans 16 residues. From germline, CDR1 is KGHDR and CDR2 SFDVKD. The CDR3, as DNA: TGTGCCACCAGTGACCCTGGACTAGCGAGCACAGATACGCAGTATTTT. Translating gives CATSDPGLASTDTQYF.

This chain connects TRBV7-9 to TRBJ1-4; maybe TRBD1 (6 bases). The germline gives CDR1 SEHNR, CDR2 FQNEAQ (reference sequence). Trimming took 3 bases from V and 5 from J, leaving 10 bases between them. The length of the CDR3 is 14 residues. The CDR3 is CASSLTGKNEKLFF. The CDR3 region has the DNA TGTGCCAGCAGCTTGACAGGCAAAAATGAAAAACTGTTTTTT.

The sample holds a few counts of this clonotype. The chain uses TRBV15 and TRBJ2-7; maybe TRBD1 (6 bases). Trimming pared 9 bases from V and 5 bases from J, leaving 14 bases between. The V gene's germline CDR1 is LNHNV and CDR2 YYDKDF (reference sequence). This CDR3 has 12 amino acids. The CDR3 bases are TGTGCCACAATTCCAGGACAGAACGAGCAGTACGTC. It specifies CATIPGQNEQYV.

This clonotype has more than one count but fewer than ten. The gene calls are TRBV7-2 and TRBJ2-7; 7 nucleotides line up with TRBD1. The CDR3 consists of 15 residues. After removal of 3 bases from V and 2 bases from J, the junction contained 7 bases not matched to a gene. Germline V gives CDR1 SGHTA, CDR2 FQGNSA. The CDR3 loop reads CASSFETGFAYEQYV. The CDR3 nucleotides read TGTGCCAGCAGCTTTGAGACAGGGTTCGCCTACGAGCAGTACGTC.